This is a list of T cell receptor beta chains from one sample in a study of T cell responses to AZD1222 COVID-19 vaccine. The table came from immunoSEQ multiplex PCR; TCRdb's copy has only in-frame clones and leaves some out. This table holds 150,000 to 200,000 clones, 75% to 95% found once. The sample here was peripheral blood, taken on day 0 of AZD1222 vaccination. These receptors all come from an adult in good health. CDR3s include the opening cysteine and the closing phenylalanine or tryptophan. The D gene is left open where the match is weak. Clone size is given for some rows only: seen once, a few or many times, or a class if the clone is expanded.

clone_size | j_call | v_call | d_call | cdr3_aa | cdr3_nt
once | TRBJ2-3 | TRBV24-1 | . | CATSDPGWGTDTQYF | TGTGCCACCAGTGATCCAGGGTGGGGCACAGATACGCAGTATTTT
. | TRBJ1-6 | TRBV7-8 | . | CASSLASGANSPLHF | TGTGCCAGCAGCTTAGCGTCAGGGGCCAATTCACCCCTCCACTTT
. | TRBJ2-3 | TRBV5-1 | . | CASSPSTTTDTQYF | TGCGCCAGCAGCCCCAGTACGACAACAGATACGCAGTATTTT
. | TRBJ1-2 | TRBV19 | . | CASSMWTVNYGYTF | TGTGCCAGTAGTATGTGGACAGTTAACTATGGCTACACCTTC
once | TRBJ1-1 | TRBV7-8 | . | CASSSRFVQAMNTEAFF | TGTGCCAGCAGCTCTCGCTTCGTACAAGCAATGAACACTGAAGCTTTCTTT
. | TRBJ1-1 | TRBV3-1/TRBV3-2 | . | CASFRQGDTEAFF | TGTGCCAGTTTTAGGCAGGGCGACACTGAAGCTTTCTTT
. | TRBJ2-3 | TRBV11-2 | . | CASSSGSKTQYF | TGTGCCAGCAGCTCCGGTTCGAAGACGCAGTATTTT
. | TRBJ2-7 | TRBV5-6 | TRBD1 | CASSLNPGQFTYEQYF | TGTGCCAGCAGCTTGAACCCGGGACAGTTCACCTACGAGCAGTACTTC
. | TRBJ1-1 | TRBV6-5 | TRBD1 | CASSYSGDRGYTEAFF | TGTGCCAGCAGTTACTCAGGGGACAGGGGTTACACTGAAGCTTTCTTT
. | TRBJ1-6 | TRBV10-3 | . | CASLREGGSPLHF | TGTGCCAGCCTCCGGGAAGGTGGCTCACCCCTCCACTTT
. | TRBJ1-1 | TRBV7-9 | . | CASSRYGDTEAFF | TGTGCCAGCAGCCGCTACGGGGACACTGAAGCTTTCTTT
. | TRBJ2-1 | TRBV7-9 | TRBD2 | CASSLPLAGSSYNEQFF | TGTGCCAGCAGCCTCCCGTTAGCGGGGAGCTCCTACAATGAGCAGTTCTTC
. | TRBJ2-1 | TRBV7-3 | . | CASSFGYERSEQFF | TGTGCCAGCAGCTTCGGTTACGAGAGATCTGAGCAGTTCTTC
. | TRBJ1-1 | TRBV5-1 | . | CASSNGQPNTEAFF | TGCGCCAGCAGCAATGGACAGCCGAACACTGAAGCTTTCTTT
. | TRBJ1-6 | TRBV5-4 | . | CASSSTLGVQLYSPLHF | TGTGCCAGCAGCTCGACCCTAGGGGTACAGTTGTATTCACCCCTCCACTTT
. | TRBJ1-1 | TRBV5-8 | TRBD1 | CASSRDRTNTEAFF | TGTGCCAGCAGCCGGGACAGGACGAACACTGAAGCTTTCTTT
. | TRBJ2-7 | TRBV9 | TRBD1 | CASSVGDRGYEQYF | TGTGCCAGCAGCGTAGGGGACAGGGGCTACGAGCAGTACTTC
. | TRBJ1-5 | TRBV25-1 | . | CASSEYANQPQHF | TGTGCCAGCAGTGAATATGCGAATCAGCCCCAGCATTTT
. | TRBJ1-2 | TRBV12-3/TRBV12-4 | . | CASSVQGSQGYTF | TGTGCCAGCAGTGTCCAGGGTAGCCAGGGCTACACCTTC
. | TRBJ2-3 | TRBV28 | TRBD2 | CASRRRTSGADTQYF | TGTGCCAGCAGAAGACGGACTAGCGGGGCAGATACGCAGTATTTT
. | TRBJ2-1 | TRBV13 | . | CASSLAKGGGFNEQFF | TGTGCCAGCAGCTTAGCGAAGGGGGGAGGGTTCAATGAGCAGTTCTTC
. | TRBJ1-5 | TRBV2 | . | CASSPLDTDQPQHF | TGTGCCAGCAGCCCCCTTGACACGGATCAGCCCCAGCATTTT
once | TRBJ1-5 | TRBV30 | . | CAWSPSRGDQPQHF | TGTGCCTGGAGCCCTAGCCGAGGAGATCAGCCCCAGCATTTT
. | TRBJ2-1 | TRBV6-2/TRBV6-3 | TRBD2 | CASSYLPIAGAYHEQFF | TGTGCCAGCAGTTACCTGCCGATAGCGGGAGCCTATCATGAGCAGTTCTTC
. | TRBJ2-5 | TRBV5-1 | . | CASRNLGQLQETQYF | TGCGCCAGCAGAAACCTCGGACAGCTCCAAGAGACCCAGTACTTC
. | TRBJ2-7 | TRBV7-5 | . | CARSLDSTSGNLGPEQYF | TGTGCCAGAAGCTTAGATTCGACTAGCGGGAATTTGGGGCCCGAGCAGTACTTC
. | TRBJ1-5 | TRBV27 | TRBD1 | CASSFLRDRGQPQHF | TGTGCCAGCAGTTTTCTCCGGGACAGGGGTCAGCCCCAGCATTTT
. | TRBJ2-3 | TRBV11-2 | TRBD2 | CASSLGLAGVADTQYF | TGTGCCAGCAGCCTCGGACTAGCGGGAGTTGCAGATACGCAGTATTTT
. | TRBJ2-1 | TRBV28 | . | CASSFPFSGSYNEQFF | TGTGCCAGCAGTTTCCCATTCAGCGGCTCCTACAATGAGCAGTTCTTC
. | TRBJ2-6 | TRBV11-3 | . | CASSLGPHSGANVLTF | TGTGCCAGCAGCTTAGGACCGCACTCTGGGGCCAACGTCCTGACTTTC
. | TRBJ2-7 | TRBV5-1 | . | CASSRSSGTGSYEQYF | TGCGCCAGCAGCCGTAGTTCCGGGACGGGCTCCTACGAGCAGTACTTC